Presented here are 11 T cell receptor beta chains from one specimen sequenced in a study of blood T cell repertoires in COVID-19. Data came from immunoSEQ multiplex PCR; TCRdb stores just in-frame clones and leaves some out. Among 200,000 to 250,000 clones listed, more than 80% were seen once. Sequenced material: PBMCs or T cells enriched from blood (not recorded which). Receptors originate from a man in his sixties who had recovered from COVID-19.

This clone was recorded only once. CDR3: CASSLTGPNSPLHF. The CDR3 nucleotides read TGTGCCAGCAGTTTAACAGGCCCCAATTCACCCCTCCACTTT. J is TRBJ1-6 and V is TRBV5-6; tentatively, D is TRBD1 (5 bases). CDR1 and CDR2 from the germline V gene are SGHDT and YYEEEE. The CDR3 totals 14 residues. Deletions cut 5 bases from V and 7 bases from J, with 13 bases between.

The chain carries TRBV6-5 and TRBJ1-1, with no clear D. The CDR3 extends over 14 amino acids. Germline CDR1 reads MNHEY; CDR2 reads SVGAGI. The V end lost 6 bases, the J end lost 4 bases, and 15 bases lay between the germline ends. CDR3 residues: CASSLTPWSTEAFF. The DNA of the CDR3 is TGTGCCAGCAGCCTCACGCCGTGGAGCACTGAAGCTTTCTTT.

The rearrangement uses TRBV11-2 and TRBJ2-2, with 7 bases aligning to TRBD1. This CDR3 contains 17 residues. The germline V gene encodes CDR1 SGHAT and CDR2 FQNNGV. Trimming removed 3 bases from V and 5 bases from J; junction bases left unmatched: 12. The CDR3 DNA follows: TGTGCCAGCAGCTTGAACGAGGGGGCTTTGGGGACCGGGGAGCTGTTTTTT. Protein sequence: CASSLNEGALGTGELFF.

CDR3: CASSSGTSNVNTQYF. The CDR3 DNA follows: TGTGCCAGCAGCTCGGGAACTAGTAACGTGAATACGCAGTATTTT. The chain couples TRBV7-9 to TRBJ2-3; D might be TRBD2 (5 bases). There are 15 residues in the CDR3. The V end was cut by 4 bases, the J end by 7 bases, with 18 bases between. The germline CDR1 and CDR2 sequences are SEHNR and FQNEAQ (reference sequence).

The chain joins TRBV6-2 or TRBV6-3 to TRBJ1-4, with a weak D call TRBD1 (6 bases). With 2 bases removed from V and 3 bases from J, the gap between germline ends came to 16 bases. This CDR3 region has 17 residues. CDR1 and CDR2 (germline): MNHEY, SVGEGT. CDR3 region: CASSYEGRGSPNEKLFF. CDR3 nucleotide sequence: TGTGCCAGCAGTTACGAGGGCAGGGGATCGCCTAATGAAAAACTGTTTTTT.

The chain links TRBV18 to TRBJ1-2, with TRBD1 as a possible D gene (6 bases). The CDR3 extends over 13 amino acids. CDR1 is KGHSH, CDR2 LQKENI, per germline. V shed 3 bases and J shed 2 bases, with 7 bases lying between them. CDR3 nucleotides: TGTGCCAGCTCACCGGGGACAAACTATGGCTACACCTTC. Residues: CASSPGTNYGYTF. Variable domain in full (rest from reference TRBV18 and TRBJ1-2): NAGVMQNPRHLVRRRGQEARLRCSPMKGHSHVYWYRQLPEEGLKFMVYLQKENIIDESGMPKERFSAEFPKEGPSILRIQQVVRGDSAAYFCASSPGTNYGYTFGSGTRLTVV.

The chain is built from TRBV5-8 and TRBJ1-1; D is ambiguous. Trimming removed 2 bases from V and 0 bases from J, with 5 bases in between. The CDR3 has 13 residues. The V gene's germline CDR1 is SGHTS and CDR2 YDEGEE. The CDR3 DNA is TGTGCCAGCAGCTTTCTCTTGAACACTGAAGCTTTCTTT. Its translation: CASSFLLNTEAFF.

The gene calls are TRBV27 and TRBJ2-7; D is possibly TRBD2 (8 bases). In germline, CDR1 is MNHEY, CDR2 SMNVEV (reference sequence). The CDR3 contains 16 residues. The germline V and J ends were trimmed by 8 bases and 2 bases, with 22 bases remaining between them. The CDR3 protein is CASGIRGGQPAYEQYF. The DNA of the CDR3 is TGTGCCAGCGGAATCCGGGGGGGACAGCCTGCCTACGAGCAGTACTTC.

This chain joins TRBV6-6 and TRBJ2-5, with D possibly TRBD1 on 5 matching bases. V lost 10 bases to trimming and J lost 3 bases, with 12 bases between them. Germline V gene lookup returns CDR1 MNHNY and CDR2 SVGAGI (reference sequence). CDR3 length: 12 residues. In DNA, the CDR3 is TGTGCCACCGGACATTTAAAAGAGACCCAGTACTTC. Protein: CATGHLKETQYF.

The CDR3 DNA is TGTGCCAGCAACCCAAGCCAAAACCGCTACAATGAGCAGTTCTTC. It is translated as CASNPSQNRYNEQFF. The chain combines TRBV3-1 (or the pseudogene TRBV3-2) with TRBJ2-1; D is unresolved. Germline CDR1 and CDR2: LGHDT and YNNKEL (reference sequence). V lost 7 bases, J lost 3 bases, and 16 bases lay in between. CDR3 length: 15 amino acids.

Notes on this clone: Other DNA sequences in this sample translate to the same CDR3. The CDR3 sequence: CASSQTGNYGYTF. The CDR3 nucleotides read TGCGCCAGCAGCCAGACAGGGAACTATGGCTACACCTTC. The rearrangement links TRBV5-1 to TRBJ1-2; TRBD1 aligns across 7 bases. CDR3 length equals 13 residues. Germline V gene data show CDR1 as SGHRS and CDR2 as YFSETQ. After removal of 4 bases from V and 2 bases from J, the junction contained 2 bases not matched to a gene. Filled out from reference TRBV5-1 and TRBJ1-2, the complete variable domain reads KAGVTQTPRYLIKTRGQQVTLSCSPISGHRSVSWYQQTPGQGLQFLFEYFSETQRNKGNFPGRFSGRQFSNSRSEMNVSTLELGDSALYLCASSQTGNYGYTFGSGTRLTVV.